These 16 T cell receptor beta chains came from one sample sequenced in a study of chemoradiotherapy in HPV16-positive cancers. Clones were read by immunoSEQ multiplex PCR, and TCRdb kept only the in-frame ones, dropping some. The repertoire holds more than 10,000 clones, 89% seen once, with roughly a fifth in the top ten. This specimen was blood, taken from a patient who underwent chemoradiotherapy. These receptors originate from a human donor with HPV-associated anogenital cancer.

This chain joins TRBV5-1 and TRBJ1-2; 10 nucleotides match TRBD1. Germline CDR1 SGHRS, CDR2 YFSETQ. V lost 4 bases to trimming and J lost 7 bases; unmatched junction nucleotides: 7. The CDR3 has 14 amino acids. In DNA, the CDR3 is TGCGCCAGCAGCGGAGACAGGGGGCAAACTGGCTACACCTTC. Protein product: CASSGDRGQTGYTF.

In its sample, this clone was seen a few times. CDR3 nucleotides: TGTGCCAGCAGCTTAGGCTCAACAGAGCCTACTGGCTACACCTTC. Translating gives CASSLGSTEPTGYTF. The chain is built from TRBV11-2 and TRBJ1-2; D unresolved. Germline loops: CDR1 SGHAT, CDR2 FQNNGV. The CDR3 has 15 amino acids. V was clipped by 1 base and J by 7 bases, with 16 bases between them.

The chain uses TRBV27 and TRBJ2-3, with 10 bases aligning to TRBD2. The CDR3 has 18 amino acids. The J segment lost 2 bases and the V segment lost 4 bases, leaving 12 bases of the junction unmatched. Germline V gene data show CDR1 as MNHEY and CDR2 as SMNVEV (reference sequence). CDR3 DNA sequence: TGTGCCAGCAGTTCACGGCCGCCACTAGCGGGGAACACAGATACGCAGTATTTT. Translation: CASSSRPPLAGNTDTQYF.

V usage is TRBV5-4 and J usage is TRBJ1-2, with 7 bases that match TRBD1. Unmatched junction bases numbered 14, after V lost 5 bases and J lost 10 bases. The length of the CDR3 is 14 residues. The germline V gene has CDR1 SGHNT and CDR2 YYREEE (reference sequence). The CDR3 DNA reads as TGTGCCAGCAGTAAGGAAAACCGGGACAGCTACTACACCTTC. It translates to CASSKENRDSYYTF.

The chain recombines TRBV4-2 with TRBJ1-2; D call uncertain. V was clipped by 1 base and J by 0 bases, with 6 bases between them. The germline CDR1 and CDR2 sequences are LGHNA and YNFKEQ. The CDR3 sequence is 14 residues long. CDR3 protein: CASSQAGANYGYTF. CDR3 DNA: TGTGCCAGCAGCCAAGCAGGAGCTAACTATGGCTACACCTTC.

This chain links TRBV11-1 with TRBJ2-2; D is undetermined. The CDR3 covers 14 residues. The germline V and J ends were trimmed by 6 bases and 6 bases, with 14 bases remaining between them. CDR1 SGHAT and CDR2 FQDESV come from the germline V gene (reference sequence). The CDR3 loop reads CASSLNQVSGELFF. The CDR3 DNA is TGTGCCAGCAGTTTGAATCAGGTCTCCGGGGAGCTGTTTTTT.

The chain joins TRBV7-2 to TRBJ2-5, with D possibly being TRBD2 (6 bases). The CDR3 runs 14 residues. Deletions cut 1 base from V and 5 bases from J, with 11 bases between. Germline V gene lookup returns CDR1 SGHTA and CDR2 FQGNSA. CDR3 sequence: CASSLGLASETQYF. CDR3 sequence (DNA): TGTGCCAGCAGCTTAGGTCTAGCGAGTGAGACCCAGTACTTC.

J is TRBJ1-1 and V is TRBV29-1, with D unresolved. CDR3 size: 13 residues. The V gene's germline CDR1 is SQVTM and CDR2 ANQGSEA. Between the trimmed V and J ends, which lost 0 bases and 8 bases, there was a span of 13 bases. DNA of the CDR3: TGCAGCGTTGAAGAAAACTCACGACGGGAAGCTTTCTTT. It translates to CSVEENSRREAFF.

This chain connects TRBV28 to TRBJ1-5; no reliable D call. The CDR3 sequence is 15 residues long. Germline V gene sequence: CDR1 MDHEN, CDR2 SYDVKM. Trimming removed 2 bases at V and 6 bases at J, with 14 bases between. This chain's CDR3 is CASSLPWVTGQPQHF. The CDR3 nucleotides read TGTGCCAGCAGTTTACCTTGGGTTACGGGTCAGCCCCAGCATTTT.

The rearrangement joins TRBV29-1 to TRBJ2-3; D tentatively fits TRBD1 or TRBD2 (5 bases each). Germline V gives CDR1 SQVTM, CDR2 ANQGSEA. The V gene lost 5 bases and the J gene lost 2 bases, with 14 bases spanning the gap. The CDR3 sequence is 14 residues long. CDR3 in amino acids: CSVFLGGPTDTQYF. As DNA, the CDR3 is TGCAGCGTTTTTCTTGGGGGACCCACAGATACGCAGTATTTT.

The rearrangement joins TRBV11-3 to TRBJ2-2, with D hard to call. Trimming removed 0 bases from V and 6 bases from J, with 8 bases in between. Germline-derived CDR1 and CDR2 are SGHNT and YENEEA. CDR3 size: 14 residues. In nucleotides, the CDR3 is TGTGCCAGCAGCTTAGACGGTCACGCCGGGGAGCTGTTTTTT. Residues: CASSLDGHAGELFF.

The chain links TRBV4-1 to TRBJ1-1; tentatively, D is TRBD1 (5 bases). CDR3 length equals 16 residues. In germline, CDR1 is MGHRA, CDR2 YSYEKL. V was shortened by 0 bases and J by 3 bases, with 14 bases between the two germline ends. CDR3 coding DNA: TGCGCCAGCAGCCAAGAGTCAGGGAGCTATGACACTGAAGCTTTCTTT. Translation: CASSQESGSYDTEAFF.

The gene calls are TRBV6-1 and TRBJ1-6, with 7 bases lining up with TRBD1. CDR1 MNHNS and CDR2 SASEGT come from the germline V gene. The trim removed 10 bases at V and 8 bases at J, leaving 11 bases unmatched. CDR3 size: 14 residues. CDR3 loop: CATLNDREDSPLHF. CDR3 in DNA: TGTGCCACCCTAAATGACAGGGAGGATTCACCCCTCCACTTT.

This clone was found once. The J gene is TRBJ2-7, the V gene TRBV9; possible D gene TRBD1, 6 bases. The germline V gene encodes CDR1 SGDLS and CDR2 YYNGEE. V dropped 4 bases and J dropped 2 bases, with 19 bases sitting between them. The CDR3 contains 16 residues. CDR3 DNA sequence: TGTGCCAGCAGCAGAACGGAGCGGACAGCGGCCTACGAGCAGTACTTC. Residues: CASSRTERTAAYEQYF.

The V call is TRBV7-2, the J call TRBJ2-5, with 8 bases that match TRBD2. CDR1 and CDR2 (germline): SGHTA, FQGNSA. The CDR3 consists of 14 residues. Trimming at V came to 1 base and at J to 4 bases, leaving 2 bases not matched to a gene. CDR3 DNA: TGTGCCAGCAGCTTAGGGACTAGCATAGAGACCCAGTACTTC. Its translation: CASSLGTSIETQYF.

A single count supports this clone. This chain joins TRBV5-1 and TRBJ2-5, with D perhaps matching TRBD1 or TRBD2 (5 bases each). CDR1 and CDR2 from the germline V gene are SGHRS and YFSETQ. Between the trimmed V and J ends, which lost 2 bases and 4 bases, there was a span of 12 bases. CDR3 length: 14 amino acids. CDR3 coding DNA: TGCGCCAGCAGCTTAGGCGCAGGGAGAGAGACCCAGTACTTC. This codes for CASSLGAGRETQYF.